This TCR beta chain was profiled in a study of T cell responses to AZD1222 COVID-19 vaccine. This table comes from immunoSEQ multiplex PCR, and its TCRdb copy is limited to in-frame clones, with some not included. The table records 65,000 to 70,000 clones, around four fifths of them present only once. Germline V gene data show CDR1 as MNHEY and CDR2 as SMNVEV (reference sequence). The CDR3 contains 14 residues. V was cut by 5 bases and J by 4 bases, with 15 bases left in between. A remark on this clone: As yet, its antigen is unknown.

Findings and limits, study-wide: White British people made up most donors, females outnumbered males, and clonal diversity was possibly underestimated.

The sample in question was peripheral blood, obtained 28 days after the second AZD1222 dose. The chain recombines TRBV27 with TRBJ2-7; weak D call: TRBD2 (6 bases). This TCR derives from an adult who received the AZD1222 COVID-19 vaccine. The CDR3 DNA reads TGTGCCAGCAGTCAACCGGGACTGACTTACGAGCAGTACTTC. Amino acids: CASSQPGLTYEQYF.